This record covers a single T cell receptor (beta chain). The record originates from a study of patients and donors after allogeneic stem cell transplantation. MiXCR, run by TCRdb on the RT-PCR reads, gives a single entry per CDR3 protein. Here the sample spans 37,000 or so distinct CDR3 sequences, about 30% being singletons. Germline-derived CDR1 and CDR2 are PRHDT and FYEKMQ (reference sequence). Trimming cost V 1 base and J 3 bases; bases outside gene matches: 6. The CDR3 spans 16 residues. The sequence came from a human donor who was either an allogeneic HSCT recipient or a stem cell or donor lymphocyte infusion donor (not recorded which). It is not recorded whose cells these are; they may come from a transplant donor. Specimen: blood, either unsorted or a sorted T cell fraction (not recorded which). V gene TRBV13 combines with J gene TRBJ2-3; 8 nucleotides align to TRBD2. Written as DNA, the CDR3 is TGTGCCAGCAGCTTAGAGCGGGGGCCCCTTACAGATACGCAGTATTTT. This encodes CASSLERGPLTDTQYF.